The sequence of this T cell receptor beta chain was determined in a study of T cell responses to AZD1222 COVID-19 vaccine. Study findings and constraints: Only after the peak T cell response were repertoires sampled. White British ancestry dominated among donors, who included more females, and clonal diversity was possibly underestimated.

There are 17 residues in the CDR3. From germline, CDR1 is LNHDA and CDR2 SQIVND (reference sequence). V dropped 2 bases and J dropped 5; count of bases not matched to a gene: 10. TCRdb keeps only in-frame clones here, not all; method: immunoSEQ multiplex PCR. The data contain about 150,000 clones, 88% of them singletons. Notes on this clone: Its antigen is not identified.

The TCR originated in an adult in good health. Specimen: peripheral blood, collected on day 0 of MenACWY control vaccination. V gene TRBV19 combines with J gene TRBJ2-1, with 9 bases matching TRBD2. As DNA, the CDR3 is TGTGCCAGTAGTATACAACTAGCGGGTCATGGCCACAATGAGCAGTTCTTC. It codes for CASSIQLAGHGHNEQFF.